The 12 T cell receptor beta chains below come from one sample, sequenced in a study of T cells after yellow fever vaccination. TCRdb recomputed calls from the 5' RACE reads with MiXCR, one row per CDR3 protein. The sample lists 300,000 to 450,000 distinct CDR3 sequences, approximately 8% seen once, with 17% in the top ten. Sequenced material: PBMCs, taken roughly 46 days after the first yellow fever vaccination. These receptor sequences come from a man in his late teens or twenties who received the YFV17D yellow fever vaccine.

This clonotype was picked up many times. This chain connects TRBV12-3 or TRBV12-4 to TRBJ2-1; 8 nucleotides line up with TRBD1. V was clipped by 0 bases and J by 4 bases; unmatched bases: 2. The CDR3 contains 15 residues. The CDR3: CASSLAWTGYNEQFF. CDR3 nucleotide sequence: TGTGCCAGCAGTTTAGCGTGGACAGGGTACAATGAGCAGTTCTTC.

This clonotype showed up just a few times. The junction departs from germline at one end; a sequencing error may be responsible. V is TRBV29-1 and J is TRBJ1-4, with TRBD1 identical over 9 bases. CDR1 and CDR2 from the germline V gene are SQVTM and ANQGSEA. This CDR3 contains 13 residues. The CDR3 reads CSVKDRGNEKLFF. The CDR3 coding sequence is TGCAGCGTTAAAGACAGGGGGAATGAAAAACTGTTTTTT.

The chain employs TRBV5-1 and TRBJ2-2; possibly TRBD1 for D (5 bases). The CDR3 totals 16 residues. Looked up from germline, CDR1 is SGHRS and CDR2 is YFSETQ. Deletions cut 4 bases from V and 5 bases from J, with 18 bases between. The CDR3 DNA is TGCGCCAGCAGCAAGACCCCGACAGCTGGAACCGGGGAGCTGTTTTTT. It yields the protein CASSKTPTAGTGELFF.

This clonotype has only a few counts. This sequence joins TRBV5-1 and TRBJ2-2, with a weak D call TRBD2 (5 bases). Germline V CDR1 and CDR2: SGHRS, YFSETQ. V lost 4 bases to trimming and J lost 9 bases, with 13 bases between them. This CDR3 has 13 amino acids. DNA of the CDR3: TGCGCCAGCAGCAATGAAGGAGGTCGGGAGCTGTTTTTT. This sequence encodes CASSNEGGRELFF. The variable domain in full, completed from reference TRBV5-1 and TRBJ2-2, reads KAGVTQTPRYLIKTRGQQVTLSCSPISGHRSVSWYQQTPGQGLQFLFEYFSETQRNKGNFPGRFSGRQFSNSRSEMNVSTLELGDSALYLCASSNEGGRELFFGEGSRLTVL.

In regard to this clonotype: Mismatch with germline at one junction end may stem from a read error. This chain connects TRBV20-1 to TRBJ2-4, with TRBD1 matching over 8 bases. The CDR3 is 16 amino acids. The germline CDR1 and CDR2 sequences are DFQATT and SNEGSKA (reference sequence). The CDR3 spells CCARDQDRAAKNIQYF. CDR3 nucleotides: TGCTGTGCTAGAGACCAGGACAGGGCTGCCAAAAACATTCAGTACTTC.

The chain combines TRBV15 with TRBJ2-7, with D possibly being TRBD1 or TRBD2 (5 bases each). The CDR3 consists of 11 residues. V was cut by 9 bases and J by 6 bases, with 12 bases left in between. The germline CDR1 and CDR2 sequences are LNHNV and YYDKDF (reference sequence). CDR3 sequence reads: CATGQGREQYV. CDR3 DNA sequence: TGTGCCACTGGCCAGGGACGCGAGCAGTACGTC.

J is TRBJ2-7 and V is TRBV18; D is unclear. The CDR3 loop spans 12 amino acids. Germline CDR1 and CDR2: KGHSH and LQKENI. Trimming took off 3 bases at V and 6 bases at J, with 9 bases between the two ends. The CDR3 bases are TGTGCCAGCTCACCCCAAGGGCTCGAGCAGTACTTC. The encoded protein is CASSPQGLEQYF. Variable domain in full (rest from reference TRBV18 and TRBJ2-7): NAGVMQNPRHLVRRRGQEARLRCSPMKGHSHVYWYRQLPEEGLKFMVYLQKENIIDESGMPKERFSAEFPKEGPSILRIQQVVRGDSAAYFCASSPQGLEQYFGPGTRLTVT.

This chain connects TRBV7-9 to TRBJ2-3; TRBD2 is a possible D gene (6 bases). The V and J ends lost 1 base and 4 bases respectively, with 9 bases between them. The CDR3 runs 14 residues. Germline values: CDR1 SEHNR, CDR2 FQNEAQ (reference sequence). The CDR3 region has the DNA TGTGCCAGCAGCTTAGGCGGGGAACCAGATACGCAGTATTTT. Amino acid sequence: CASSLGGEPDTQYF.

The gene calls are TRBV5-1 and TRBJ2-2; a weak D match, TRBD2 (6 bases). Germline CDR1 SGHRS, CDR2 YFSETQ. The CDR3 totals 14 residues. Trimming stripped 9 bases from V and 3 bases from J, with 15 bases between. CDR3 sequence: CATRRDLHTGELFF. For the CDR3, the DNA is TGCGCCACCCGGAGGGATCTTCACACCGGGGAGCTGTTTTTT.

This clonotype was detected ten times or more. The chain carries TRBV5-1 and TRBJ2-1; no reliable D call. The CDR3 length is 13 residues. With 0 bases removed from V and 6 bases from J, the gap between germline ends came to 7 bases. The V gene's germline CDR1 is SGHRS and CDR2 YFSETQ. The CDR3 coding sequence is TGCGCCAGCAGCTTGGGCGTACCCAATGAGCAGTTCTTC. Amino acid sequence: CASSLGVPNEQFF.

This sequence joins TRBV7-8 and TRBJ2-2, with 10 bases identical to TRBD2. This CDR3 has 15 residues. Germline V gene sequence: CDR1 SGHVS, CDR2 FQNEAQ. V gave up 6 bases and J gave up 1 base; unmatched junction bases: 2. The CDR3 reads CASRVAGGNTGELFF. The CDR3 coding sequence is TGTGCCAGCAGAGTAGCGGGGGGGAACACCGGGGAGCTGTTTTTT.

This chain connects TRBV12-3 or TRBV12-4 to TRBJ2-5; tentatively, D is TRBD1 (6 bases). V was clipped by 5 bases and J by 4 bases, with 14 bases between them. This CDR3 comprises 14 residues. CDR3 loop: CASSLTGIGETQYF. The CDR3, as DNA: TGTGCCAGCAGTCTAACAGGGATCGGAGAGACCCAGTACTTC.